This TCR beta chain was identified in a study of blood T cell repertoires in COVID-19. TCRdb keeps only in-frame clones here, not all; method: immunoSEQ multiplex PCR. The data show over 150,000 clones, 65% to 90% seen once. The length of the CDR3 is 15 residues. Germline CDR1 reads KGHDR; CDR2 reads SFDVKD. Losses at the gene ends were 3 bases for V and 5 bases for J; bases not matched to a gene: 4. Sequencing was done on a sample of peripheral blood. The source of this sequence is an older woman with COVID-19, enrolled during active disease. The chain links TRBV24-1 to TRBJ2-2, with 8 positions matching TRBD1. The CDR3 loop reads CATSDAGGRTGELFF. The CDR3 DNA sequence: TGTGCCACCAGTGATGCAGGGGGCCGGACCGGGGAGCTGTTTTTT.